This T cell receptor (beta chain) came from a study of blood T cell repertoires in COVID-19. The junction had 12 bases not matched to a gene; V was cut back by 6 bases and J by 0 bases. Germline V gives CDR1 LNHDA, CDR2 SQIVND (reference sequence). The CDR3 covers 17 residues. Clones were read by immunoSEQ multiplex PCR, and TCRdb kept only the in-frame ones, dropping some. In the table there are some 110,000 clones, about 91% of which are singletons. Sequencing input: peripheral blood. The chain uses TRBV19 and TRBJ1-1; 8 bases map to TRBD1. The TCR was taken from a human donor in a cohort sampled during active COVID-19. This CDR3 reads CASSLAGGAKMNTEAFF. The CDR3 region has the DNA TGTGCCAGTAGCCTGGCAGGGGGCGCGAAAATGAACACTGAAGCTTTCTTT.